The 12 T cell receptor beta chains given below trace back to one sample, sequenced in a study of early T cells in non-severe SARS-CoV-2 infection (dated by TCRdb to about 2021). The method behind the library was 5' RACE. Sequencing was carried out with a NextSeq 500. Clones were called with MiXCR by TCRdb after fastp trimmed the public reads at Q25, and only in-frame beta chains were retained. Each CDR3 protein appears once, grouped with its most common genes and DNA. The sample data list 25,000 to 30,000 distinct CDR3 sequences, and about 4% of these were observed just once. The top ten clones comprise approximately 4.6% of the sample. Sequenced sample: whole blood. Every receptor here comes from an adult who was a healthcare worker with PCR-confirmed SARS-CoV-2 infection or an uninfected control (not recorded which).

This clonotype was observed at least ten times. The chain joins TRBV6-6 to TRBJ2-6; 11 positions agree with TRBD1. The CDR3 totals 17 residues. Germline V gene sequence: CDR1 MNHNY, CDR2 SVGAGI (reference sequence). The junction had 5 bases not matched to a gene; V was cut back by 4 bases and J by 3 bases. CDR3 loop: CASSLGQGAGGANVLTF. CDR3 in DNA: TGTGCCAGCAGTTTAGGACAGGGGGCAGGTGGGGCCAACGTCCTGACTTTC.

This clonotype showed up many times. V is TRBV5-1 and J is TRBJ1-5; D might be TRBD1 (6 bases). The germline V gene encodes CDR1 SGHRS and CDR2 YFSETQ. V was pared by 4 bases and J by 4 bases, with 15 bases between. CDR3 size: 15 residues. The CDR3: CASSPGGVRNQPQHF. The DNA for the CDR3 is TGCGCCAGCAGCCCGGGGGGCGTGCGGAATCAGCCCCAGCATTTT.

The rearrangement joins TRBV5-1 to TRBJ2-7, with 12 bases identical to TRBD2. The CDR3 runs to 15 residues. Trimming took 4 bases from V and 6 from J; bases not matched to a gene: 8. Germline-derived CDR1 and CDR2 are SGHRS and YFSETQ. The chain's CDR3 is CASSPRTSGISEQYF. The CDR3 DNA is TGCGCCAGCAGCCCAAGGACTAGCGGGATTTCCGAGCAGTACTTC.

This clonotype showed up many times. CDR3 protein: CSAGGWDGAIYEQYF. CDR3 sequence (DNA): TGCAGTGCGGGGGGATGGGACGGCGCCATTTACGAGCAGTACTTC. This chain links TRBV20-1 with TRBJ2-7; D may be TRBD2 (6 bases). CDR3 length equals 15 residues. The ends were cut back, 6 bases at V and 4 bases at J, with 22 bases in the middle. Germline CDR1 DFQATT, CDR2 SNEGSKA (reference sequence).

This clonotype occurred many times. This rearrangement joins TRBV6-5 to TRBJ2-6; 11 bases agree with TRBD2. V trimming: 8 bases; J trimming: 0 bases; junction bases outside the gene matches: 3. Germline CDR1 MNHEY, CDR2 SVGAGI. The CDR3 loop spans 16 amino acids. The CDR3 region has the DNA TGTGCCAGCTCGGGACTAGCGGCCTCTGGGGCCAACGTCCTGACTTTC. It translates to CASSGLAASGANVLTF.

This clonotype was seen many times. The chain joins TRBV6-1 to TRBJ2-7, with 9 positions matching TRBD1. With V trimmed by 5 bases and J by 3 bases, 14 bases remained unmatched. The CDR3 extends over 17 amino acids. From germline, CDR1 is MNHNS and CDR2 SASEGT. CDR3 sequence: CASSRPNSGTGSYEQYF. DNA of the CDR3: TGTGCCAGCAGTCGACCAAATTCCGGGACAGGGAGCTACGAGCAGTACTTC.

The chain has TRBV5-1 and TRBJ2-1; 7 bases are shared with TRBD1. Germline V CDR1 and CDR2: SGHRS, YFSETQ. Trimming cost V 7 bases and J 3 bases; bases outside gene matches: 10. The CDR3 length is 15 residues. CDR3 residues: CASVRDRTIYNEQFF. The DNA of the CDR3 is TGCGCCAGCGTTCGGGACAGAACAATCTACAATGAGCAGTTCTTC.

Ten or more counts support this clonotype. Written as DNA, the CDR3 is TGTGCCAGCAGCTCCGGGACCTTTACCTACGAGCAGTACTTC. This encodes CASSSGTFTYEQYF. The V and J genes are TRBV11-2 and TRBJ2-7; D is tentatively TRBD1 or TRBD2 (5 bases each). This CDR3 contains 14 residues. Germline loops: CDR1 SGHAT, CDR2 FQNNGV. V was cut by 4 bases and J by 2 bases, with 12 bases left in between.

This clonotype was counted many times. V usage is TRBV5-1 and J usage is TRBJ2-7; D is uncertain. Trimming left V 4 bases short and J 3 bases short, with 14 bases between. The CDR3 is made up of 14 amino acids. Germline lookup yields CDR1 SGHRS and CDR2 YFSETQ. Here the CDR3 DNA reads TGCGCCAGCAGCCCAGGCGCGGAGCTCTACGAGCAGTACTTC. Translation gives CASSPGAELYEQYF. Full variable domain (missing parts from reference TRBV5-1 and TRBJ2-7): KAGVTQTPRYLIKTRGQQVTLSCSPISGHRSVSWYQQTPGQGLQFLFEYFSETQRNKGNFPGRFSGRQFSNSRSEMNVSTLELGDSALYLCASSPGAELYEQYFGPGTRLTVT.

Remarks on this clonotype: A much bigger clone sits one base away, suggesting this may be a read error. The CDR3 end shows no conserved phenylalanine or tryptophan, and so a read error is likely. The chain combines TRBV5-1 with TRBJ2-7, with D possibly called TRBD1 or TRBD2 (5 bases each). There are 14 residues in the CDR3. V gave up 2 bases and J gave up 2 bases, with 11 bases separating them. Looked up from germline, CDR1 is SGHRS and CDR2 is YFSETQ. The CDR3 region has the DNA TGCGCCAGCAGCTTAGAGGGGATAGCCTACGAGCAGTACATC. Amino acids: CASSLEGIAYEQYI.

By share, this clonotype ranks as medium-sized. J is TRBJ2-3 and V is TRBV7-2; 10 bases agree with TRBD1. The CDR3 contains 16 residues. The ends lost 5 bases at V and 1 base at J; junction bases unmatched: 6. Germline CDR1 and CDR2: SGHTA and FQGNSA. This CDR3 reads CASSRTGGKRTDTQYF. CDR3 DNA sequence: TGTGCCAGCAGCCGGACAGGGGGGAAACGCACAGATACGCAGTATTTT.

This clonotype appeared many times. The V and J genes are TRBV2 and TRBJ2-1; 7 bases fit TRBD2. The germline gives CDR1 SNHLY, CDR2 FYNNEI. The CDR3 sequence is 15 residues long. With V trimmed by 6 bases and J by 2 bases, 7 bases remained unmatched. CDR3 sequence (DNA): TGTGCCAGCAGAGGGACTACCCCAGCCTACAATGAGCAGTTCTTC. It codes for CASRGTTPAYNEQFF.